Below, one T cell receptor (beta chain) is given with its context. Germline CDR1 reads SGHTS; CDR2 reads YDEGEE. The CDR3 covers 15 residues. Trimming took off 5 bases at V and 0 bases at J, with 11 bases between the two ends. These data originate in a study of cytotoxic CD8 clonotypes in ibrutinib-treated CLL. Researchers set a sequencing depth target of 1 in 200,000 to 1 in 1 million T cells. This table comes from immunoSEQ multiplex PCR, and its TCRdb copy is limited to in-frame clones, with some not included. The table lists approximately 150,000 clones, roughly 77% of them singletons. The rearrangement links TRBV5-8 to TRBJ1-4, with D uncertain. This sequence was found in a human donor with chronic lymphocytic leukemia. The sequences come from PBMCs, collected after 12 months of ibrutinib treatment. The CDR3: CASSRVWTTNEKLFF. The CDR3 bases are TGTGCCAGCAGTCGAGTTTGGACAACTAATGAAAAACTGTTTTTT.